This TCR beta chain emerged from a study of blood T cell repertoires in COVID-19. The data were produced by immunoSEQ multiplex PCR, yet TCRdb's version contains in-frame clones alone and is incomplete. Of 200,000 or so clones listed, around nine tenths are singletons. The CDR3 extends over 16 amino acids. Germline V CDR1 and CDR2: LGHNA, YNFKEQ. J gave up 4 bases and V 4 bases, and 7 bases lay outside the gene matches. The sequenced sample was peripheral blood. This receptor was obtained from a man between 60 and 70 years old who had recovered from COVID-19. The chain employs TRBV4-2 and TRBJ2-3; 11 bases fit TRBD2. CDR3 DNA sequence: TGTGCCAGCAGCCCACTTAGCGGGGGGGCCCCAGATACGCAGTATTTT. Protein product: CASSPLSGGAPDTQYF.